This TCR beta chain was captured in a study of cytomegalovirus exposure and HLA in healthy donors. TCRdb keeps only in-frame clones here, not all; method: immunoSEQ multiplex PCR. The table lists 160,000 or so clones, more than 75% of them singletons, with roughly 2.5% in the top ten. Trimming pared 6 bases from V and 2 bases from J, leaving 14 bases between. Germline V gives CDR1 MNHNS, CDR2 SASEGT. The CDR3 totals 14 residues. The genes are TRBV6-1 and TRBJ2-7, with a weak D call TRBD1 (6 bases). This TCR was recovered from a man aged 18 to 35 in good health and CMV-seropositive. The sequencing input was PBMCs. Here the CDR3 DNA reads TGTGCCAGCAGCCGGGACAACGGCCCCTACGAGCAGTACTTC. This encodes CASSRDNGPYEQYF.